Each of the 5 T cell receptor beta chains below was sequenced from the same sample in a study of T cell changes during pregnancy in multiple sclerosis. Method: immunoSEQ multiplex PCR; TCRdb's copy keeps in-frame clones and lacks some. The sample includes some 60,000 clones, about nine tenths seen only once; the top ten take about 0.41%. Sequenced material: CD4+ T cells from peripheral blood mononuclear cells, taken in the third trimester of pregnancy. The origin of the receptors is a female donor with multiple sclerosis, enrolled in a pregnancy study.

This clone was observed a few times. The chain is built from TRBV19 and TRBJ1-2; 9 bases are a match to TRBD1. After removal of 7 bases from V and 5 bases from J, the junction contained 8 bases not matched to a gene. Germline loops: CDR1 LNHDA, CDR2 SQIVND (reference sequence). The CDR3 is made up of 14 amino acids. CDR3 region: CASNRGQSRYGYTF. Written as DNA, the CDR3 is TGTGCCAGTAACAGGGGGCAGAGTAGGTATGGCTACACCTTC.

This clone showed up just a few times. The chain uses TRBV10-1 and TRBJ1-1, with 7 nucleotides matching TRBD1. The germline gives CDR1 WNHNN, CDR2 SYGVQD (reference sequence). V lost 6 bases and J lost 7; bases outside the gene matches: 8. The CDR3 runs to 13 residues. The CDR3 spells CASSQRDRSEAFF. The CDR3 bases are TGCGCCAGCAGCCAGAGGGACAGAAGTGAAGCTTTCTTT.

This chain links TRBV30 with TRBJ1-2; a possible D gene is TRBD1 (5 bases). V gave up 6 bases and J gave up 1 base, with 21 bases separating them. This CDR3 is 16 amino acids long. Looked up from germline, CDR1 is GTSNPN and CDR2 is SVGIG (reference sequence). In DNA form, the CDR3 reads TGTGCCTGTACAAAACGGGGGGAGACCTTTAACTATGGCTACACCTTC. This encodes CACTKRGETFNYGYTF.

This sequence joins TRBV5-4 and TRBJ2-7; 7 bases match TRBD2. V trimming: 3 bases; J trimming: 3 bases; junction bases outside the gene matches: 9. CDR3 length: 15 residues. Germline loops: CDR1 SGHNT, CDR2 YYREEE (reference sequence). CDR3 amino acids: CASSSAKASGYEQYF. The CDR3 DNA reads TGTGCCAGCAGCTCTGCCAAGGCTAGCGGCTACGAGCAGTACTTC.

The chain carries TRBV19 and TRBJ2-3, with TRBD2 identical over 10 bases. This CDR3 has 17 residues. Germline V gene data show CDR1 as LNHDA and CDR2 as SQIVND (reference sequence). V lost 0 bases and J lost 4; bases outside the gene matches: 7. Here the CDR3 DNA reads TGTGCCAGTAGTATAGATCCCCTAGCGGGAGTCCCAGATACGCAGTATTTT. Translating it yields CASSIDPLAGVPDTQYF.